The 30 T cell receptor beta chains reported below all come from one sample, sequenced in a study of long-term antiretroviral therapy in people with HIV. Assay version v3.0 of immunoSEQ was used, and it was run at survey level. Repertoires were generated with immunoSEQ multiplex PCR, while TCRdb's copy carries only in-frame clones and drops some. The data show about 10,000 clones, roughly 84% seen once. Specimen: unsorted PBMCs, collected 0.3 years before starting antiretroviral therapy. These receptors were obtained from a man younger than 40 with HIV.

The chain uses TRBV28 and TRBJ1-2; maybe TRBD1 (6 bases). CDR3 length: 14 residues. Germline V CDR1 and CDR2: MDHEN, SYDVKM. The V gene lost 5 bases and the J gene lost 4 bases, with 14 bases spanning the gap. CDR3 in DNA: TGTGCCAGCAGTCCCTCGACAGGCTCCTATGGCTACACCTTC. It translates to CASSPSTGSYGYTF.

V and J are TRBV27 and TRBJ2-2; D perhaps matches TRBD2 (6 bases). The CDR3 has 15 amino acids. V was pared by 4 bases and J by 3 bases, with 12 bases between. Germline V gene lookup returns CDR1 MNHEY and CDR2 SMNVEV (reference sequence). CDR3 loop: CASSSRLVYTGELFF. DNA for the CDR3: TGTGCCAGCAGTTCCAGACTAGTTTACACCGGGGAGCTGTTTTTT.

This chain connects TRBV7-2 to TRBJ1-1; D unclear. The CDR3 contains 13 residues. V was pared by 1 base and J by 1 base, with 4 bases between. Looked up from germline, CDR1 is SGHTA and CDR2 is FQGNSA. The CDR3 protein is CASSLGENTEAFF. The CDR3 region has the DNA TGTGCCAGCAGCTTAGGCGAGAACACTGAAGCTTTCTTT.

This rearrangement joins TRBV4-2 to TRBJ2-2; 9 nucleotides match TRBD2. Germline loops: CDR1 LGHNA, CDR2 YNFKEQ. This CDR3 is built from 15 residues. Losses at the gene ends were 1 base for V and 7 bases for J; bases not matched to a gene: 4. CDR3 residues: CASSQGLAGIGELFF. CDR3 DNA: TGTGCCAGCAGCCAAGGGCTAGCGGGGATCGGGGAGCTGTTTTTT.

The chain combines TRBV28 with TRBJ1-4; D is unresolved. Germline values: CDR1 MDHEN, CDR2 SYDVKM. V lost 4 bases, J lost 8 bases, and 20 bases lay in between. This CDR3 spans 16 amino acids. DNA for the CDR3: TGTGCCAGCAGTTCCGGTGAGCGGGTCGGCGGGGAAAAACTGTTTTTT. Its translation is CASSSGERVGGEKLFF.

This chain uses TRBV19 with TRBJ2-7, with D unclear. CDR1 and CDR2 (germline): LNHDA, SQIVND (reference sequence). V gave up 6 bases and J gave up 5 bases, with 17 bases separating them. The CDR3 has 14 residues. The CDR3 sequence: CASRGSGSLNEQYF. CDR3 bases: TGTGCCAGTAGGGGATCGGGCTCATTGAACGAGCAGTACTTC.

This chain links TRBV19 with TRBJ1-1; 7 positions agree with TRBD1. CDR3 size: 12 residues. V lost 5 bases and J lost 8; bases outside the gene matches: 5. Germline loops: CDR1 LNHDA, CDR2 SQIVND (reference sequence). The CDR3 region has the DNA TGTGCCAGTAGTGTAGGACAGGTCGAAGCTTTCTTT. Amino acids: CASSVGQVEAFF.

This clone showed up just a few times. This chain uses TRBV4-2 with TRBJ1-2, with D perhaps TRBD1 (6 bases). This CDR3 is built from 14 residues. Trimming left V 3 bases short and J 6 bases short, with 14 bases between. Germline V CDR1 and CDR2: LGHNA, YNFKEQ. The CDR3 region has the DNA TGTGCCAGCAGCCACGGTGGGGGGCCTGATGGCTACACCTTC. Amino acid sequence: CASSHGGGPDGYTF.

The sample holds one count of this clone. The genes are TRBV30 and TRBJ1-2, with 10 bases aligning to TRBD1. This CDR3 is built from 14 residues. V lost 2 bases to trimming and J lost 4 bases; unmatched junction nucleotides: 4. Germline CDR1 and CDR2: GTSNPN and SVGIG (reference sequence). In DNA, the CDR3 is TGTGCCTGGAGTATGGGACAGGGGTCCTATGGCTACACCTTC. This sequence encodes CAWSMGQGSYGYTF. The entire variable domain, with the rest obtained from reference TRBV30 and TRBJ1-2, is as follows: SQTIHQWPATLVQPVGSPLSLECTVEGTSNPNLYWYRQAAGRGLQLLFYSVGIGQISSEVPQNLSASRPQDRQFILSSKKLLLSDSGFYLCAWSMGQGSYGYTFGSGTRLTVV.

CDR3 amino acids: CASSEGPSYEQYF. The CDR3 DNA reads TGTGCCAGCAGCGAGGGACCGTCCTACGAGCAGTACTTC. The chain uses TRBV5-4 and TRBJ2-7, with D perhaps given as TRBD1 or TRBD2 (5 bases each). V was cut by 4 bases and J by 1 base, with 9 bases left in between. The CDR3 loop spans 13 amino acids. The germline CDR1 and CDR2 sequences are SGHNT and YYREEE (reference sequence).

This chain joins TRBV6-6 and TRBJ2-7; no clear D. This CDR3 region has 15 residues. CDR1 and CDR2 from the germline V gene are MNHNY and SVGAGI (reference sequence). Trimming cost V 2 bases and J 3 bases, with 14 bases left between them. The CDR3 loop is CASSYPNLNIYEQYF. As DNA, the CDR3 is TGTGCCAGCAGTTACCCGAATTTAAACATCTACGAGCAGTACTTC.

This chain links TRBV7-8 with TRBJ1-5; a weak D match, TRBD1 (6 bases). CDR3 length: 15 residues. V lost 4 bases and J lost 0, with 10 bases in between. Germline lookup yields CDR1 SGHVS and CDR2 FQNEAQ. This CDR3 reads CASSSQGFSNQPQHF. The CDR3 region has the DNA TGTGCCAGCAGCTCACAGGGTTTTAGCAATCAGCCCCAGCATTTT.

The V gene is TRBV4-2, the J gene TRBJ1-1, with 7 bases aligning to TRBD1. Germline V lookup: CDR1 LGHNA, CDR2 YNFKEQ. J lost 1 base, V lost 6 bases, and 17 bases had no gene match. This CDR3 has 18 residues. DNA for the CDR3: TGTGCCAGCAGTCAGCGCGGAGGGGGCTATATTAGGAACACTGAAGCTTTCTTT. The encoded protein is CASSQRGGGYIRNTEAFF.

The V and J genes are TRBV28 and TRBJ1-1; D is possibly TRBD1 (6 bases). V shed 7 bases and J shed 1 base, with 13 bases lying between them. Germline V CDR1 and CDR2: MDHEN, SYDVKM. The CDR3 has 14 amino acids. CDR3 sequence reads: CASTFEDRNTEAFF. The CDR3 nucleotides read TGTGCCAGCACCTTCGAGGACAGGAACACTGAAGCTTTCTTT. The full variable domain, its missing parts supplied by reference TRBV28 and TRBJ1-1, is DVKVTQSSRYLVKRTGEKVFLECVQDMDHENMFWYRQDPGLGLRLIYFSYDVKMKEKGDIPEGYSVSREKKERFSLILESASTNQTSMYLCASTFEDRNTEAFFGQGTRLTVV.

CDR3 sequence: CASSRTDRSGELFF. In DNA form, the CDR3 reads TGTGCCAGCAGTCGGACTGACCGGTCCGGGGAGCTGTTTTTT. V is TRBV6-1 and J is TRBJ2-2; TRBD2 might be the D (5 bases). CDR1 MNHNS and CDR2 SASEGT come from the germline V gene. Between the trimmed V and J ends, which lost 5 bases and 6 bases, there was a span of 13 bases. The CDR3 extends over 14 amino acids.

This clone was seen a single time. This sequence joins TRBV19 and TRBJ2-7; D is unclear. With 3 bases removed from V and 3 bases from J, the gap between germline ends came to 18 bases. CDR3 length equals 16 residues. Germline CDR1 is LNHDA and CDR2 is SQIVND (reference sequence). The CDR3 sequence: CASSIGRSSSYYEQYF. In DNA form, the CDR3 reads TGTGCCAGTAGTATCGGCAGGTCATCGAGTTACTACGAGCAGTACTTC. Full variable domain (outside the CDR3, taken from reference TRBV19 and TRBJ2-7): DGGITQSPKYLFRKEGQNVTLSCEQNLNHDAMYWYRQDPGQGLRLIYYSQIVNDFQKGDIAEGYSVSREKKESFPLTVTSAQKNPTAFYLCASSIGRSSSYYEQYFGPGTRLTVT.

This rearrangement joins TRBV7-2 to TRBJ1-5, with TRBD1 matching over 8 bases. The V gene's germline CDR1 is SGHTA and CDR2 FQGNSA. V shed 3 bases, J shed 2 bases, and the junction held 6 bases outside the gene matches. CDR3 length equals 16 residues. CDR3 sequence reads: CASSLPGGAGNQPQHF. DNA of the CDR3: TGTGCCAGCAGCTTGCCAGGGGGCGCGGGCAATCAGCCCCAGCATTTT.

The chain carries TRBV6-5 and TRBJ2-5, with no clear D. This CDR3 comprises 14 residues. Trimming left V 4 bases short and J 3 bases short, with 12 bases between. Germline V gene lookup returns CDR1 MNHEY and CDR2 SVGAGI. The CDR3 region has the DNA TGTGCCAGCAGTTCCTTGATCGGAAAAGAGACCCAGTACTTC. Translating gives CASSSLIGKETQYF.

This chain links TRBV4-3 with TRBJ2-5; 10 bases fit TRBD2. The CDR3 covers 15 residues. Germline CDR1 reads LGHNA; CDR2 reads YSLEER. Trimming at V came to 3 bases and at J to 5 bases, leaving 6 bases not matched to a gene. In DNA form, the CDR3 reads TGCGCCAGCAGCCATACTAGCGGGACTCGGGAGACCCAGTACTTC. As protein: CASSHTSGTRETQYF.

The chain is built from TRBV7-9 and TRBJ2-3; 10 bases match TRBD2. Trimming took 4 bases from V and 2 from J; bases not matched to a gene: 9. This CDR3 is 17 amino acids long. Germline V lookup: CDR1 SEHNR, CDR2 FQNEAQ (reference sequence). The CDR3 protein is CASSSLAGADPTDTQYF. Here the CDR3 DNA reads TGTGCCAGCAGCTCTCTAGCGGGGGCCGACCCCACAGATACGCAGTATTTT. Full variable domain (rest looked up from reference TRBV7-9 and TRBJ2-3): DTGVSQNPRHKITKRGQNVTFRCDPISEHNRLYWYRQTLGQGPEFLTYFQNEAQLEKSRLLSDRFSAERPKGSFSTLEIQRTEQGDSAMYLCASSSLAGADPTDTQYFGPGTRLTVL.

The CDR3 protein is CASSESPGQKNIQYF. The DNA for the CDR3 is TGTGCCAGCAGTGAATCACCCGGACAGAAAAACATTCAGTACTTC. This rearrangement joins TRBV25-1 to TRBJ2-4; perhaps TRBD1 as D (6 bases). The V gene lost 1 base and the J gene lost 4 bases, with 11 bases spanning the gap. The CDR3 loop spans 15 amino acids. CDR1 MGHDK and CDR2 SYGVNS come from the germline V gene. Full variable domain (missing parts from reference TRBV25-1 and TRBJ2-4): EADIYQTPRYLVIGTGKKITLECSQTMGHDKMYWYQQDPGMELHLIHYSYGVNSTEKGDLSSESTVSRIRTEHFPLTLESARPSHTSQYLCASSESPGQKNIQYFGAGTRLSVL.

This clone is a singleton in its sample. The chain employs TRBV2 and TRBJ2-7, with 8 bases matching TRBD2. The CDR3 sequence is 17 residues long. Germline CDR1 reads SNHLY; CDR2 reads FYNNEI. The junction had 15 bases not matched to a gene; V was cut back by 3 bases and J by 5 bases. The CDR3 DNA reads TGTGCCAGCAGTGAGCCTAAAGGTCGGGGGGGAAGGAACGAGCAGTACTTC. Its translation is CASSEPKGRGGRNEQYF.

V and J are TRBV4-3 and TRBJ2-1; TRBD2 matches 11 bases. Germline V gives CDR1 LGHNA, CDR2 YSLEER. The CDR3 is made up of 16 amino acids. Trimming cost V 1 base and J 5 bases; bases outside gene matches: 4. CDR3 coding DNA: TGCGCCAGCAGCCAAGGACTAGCGGGAACAAACAATGAGCAGTTCTTC. Its translation is CASSQGLAGTNNEQFF.

With respect to this clone: Different DNA sequences within this sample yield the same CDR3. The chain joins TRBV19 to TRBJ1-5; D call uncertain. The V and J ends lost 7 bases and 0 bases respectively, with 13 bases between them. Germline CDR1 LNHDA, CDR2 SQIVND (reference sequence). The CDR3 is 15 residues long. This CDR3 is CASTPGSYSNQPQHF. The CDR3 nucleotides read TGTGCCAGTACCCCGGGGAGTTATAGCAATCAGCCCCAGCATTTT.

The sample holds a few counts of this clone. The chain uses TRBV9 and TRBJ1-5, with a possible D match to TRBD1 (5 bases). The V gene's germline CDR1 is SGDLS and CDR2 YYNGEE. CDR3 length: 15 residues. The germline V and J ends were trimmed by 4 bases and 5 bases, with 16 bases remaining between them. The CDR3, as DNA: TGTGCCAGCAGCCCTGGGACCCTGGGCGATCAGCCCCAGCATTTT. Protein: CASSPGTLGDQPQHF.

V usage is TRBV6-1 and J usage is TRBJ2-5; a possible D gene is TRBD2 (6 bases). Germline CDR1 and CDR2: MNHNS and SASEGT. V was pared by 0 bases and J by 5 bases, with 13 bases between. The CDR3 contains 15 residues. The chain's CDR3 is CASSEAGGMGETQYF. The CDR3 nucleotides are TGTGCCAGCAGTGAAGCTGGAGGGATGGGGGAGACCCAGTACTTC.

This clone was picked up one time. The genes are TRBV5-5 and TRBJ1-6; TRBD1 might be the D (6 bases). The ends were cut back, 2 bases at V and 10 bases at J, with 16 bases in the middle. The CDR3 is 15 residues long. Germline V gene data show CDR1 as SGHKS and CDR2 as YYEKEE (reference sequence). In nucleotides, the CDR3 is TGTGCCAGCAGCTTTGGTCCAGGGGAAGGATCACCCCTCCACTTT. It translates to CASSFGPGEGSPLHF.

The chain couples TRBV7-3 to TRBJ2-1; D gene uncertain. The CDR3 consists of 14 residues. Germline values: CDR1 SGHTA, CDR2 FQGTGA. V was pared by 1 base and J by 5 bases, with 9 bases between. CDR3 loop: CASSLSLRDNEQFF. DNA of the CDR3: TGTGCCAGCAGCTTAAGTCTCCGAGACAATGAGCAGTTCTTC.

This chain joins TRBV4-1 and TRBJ2-7; 7 bases map to TRBD2. Germline lookup yields CDR1 MGHRA and CDR2 YSYEKL. The CDR3 is 17 residues long. Trimming at V came to 1 base and at J to 4 bases, leaving 13 bases not matched to a gene. CDR3 DNA sequence: TGCGCCAGCAGCCAAGGCCCGCCGGGACTAACGGATTACGAGCAGTACTTC. Translating it yields CASSQGPPGLTDYEQYF.

V and J are TRBV5-6 and TRBJ1-1; D is unclear. Germline CDR1 is SGHDT and CDR2 is YYEEEE. Trimming pared 4 bases from V and 8 bases from J, leaving 9 bases between. The CDR3 spans 11 residues. CDR3 DNA sequence: TGTGCCAGCAGCGCGGGCCTAGAAGCTTTCTTT. Encoded protein: CASSAGLEAFF.